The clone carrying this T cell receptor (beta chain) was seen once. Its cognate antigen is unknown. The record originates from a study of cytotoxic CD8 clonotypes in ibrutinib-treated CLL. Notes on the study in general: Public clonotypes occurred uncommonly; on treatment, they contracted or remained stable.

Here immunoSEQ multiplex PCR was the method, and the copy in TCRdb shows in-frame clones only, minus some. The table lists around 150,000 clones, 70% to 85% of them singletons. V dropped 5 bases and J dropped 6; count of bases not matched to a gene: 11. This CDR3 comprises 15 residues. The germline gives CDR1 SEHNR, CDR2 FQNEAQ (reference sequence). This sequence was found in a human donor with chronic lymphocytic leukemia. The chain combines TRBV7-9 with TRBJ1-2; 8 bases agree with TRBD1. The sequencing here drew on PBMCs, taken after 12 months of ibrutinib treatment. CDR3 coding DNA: TGTGCCAGCAGCCGCCTCCAGGGGGCGGGGGATGGCTACACCTTC. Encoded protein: CASSRLQGAGDGYTF.